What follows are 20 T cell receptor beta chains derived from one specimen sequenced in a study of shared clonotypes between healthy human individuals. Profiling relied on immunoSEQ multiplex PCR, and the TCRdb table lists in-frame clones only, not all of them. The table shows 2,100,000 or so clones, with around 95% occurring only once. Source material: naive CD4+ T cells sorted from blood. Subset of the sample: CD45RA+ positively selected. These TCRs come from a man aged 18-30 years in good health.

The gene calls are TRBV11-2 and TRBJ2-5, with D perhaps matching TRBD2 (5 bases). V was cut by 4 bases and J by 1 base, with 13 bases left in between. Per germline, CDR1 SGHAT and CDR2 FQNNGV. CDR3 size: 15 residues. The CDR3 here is CASSWERRSQETQYF. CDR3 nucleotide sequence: TGTGCCAGCAGCTGGGAGCGGCGGTCCCAAGAGACCCAGTACTTC.

CDR3 sequence reads: CASSDHHGYEQYF. The CDR3 coding sequence is TGTGCCAGCAGTGATCATCACGGCTACGAGCAGTACTTC. The chain has TRBV6-1 and TRBJ2-7; D is uncertain. Trimming took 3 bases from V and 3 from J, leaving 9 bases between them. This CDR3 region has 13 residues. The V gene's germline CDR1 is MNHNS and CDR2 SASEGT.

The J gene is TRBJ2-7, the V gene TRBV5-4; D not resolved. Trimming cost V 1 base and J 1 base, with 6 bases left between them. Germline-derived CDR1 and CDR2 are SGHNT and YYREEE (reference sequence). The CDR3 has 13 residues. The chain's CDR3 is CASSLQFSYEQYF. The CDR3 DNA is TGTGCCAGCAGCTTGCAATTTTCCTACGAGCAGTACTTC.

CDR3 DNA sequence: TGCGCCAGCAGTGAGTCGCAGGGGGCGAGAAATGCTTTCTTT. Translation gives CASSESQGARNAFF. The rearrangement joins TRBV10-1 to TRBJ1-1; 8 nucleotides agree with TRBD1. The CDR3 runs 14 residues. V shed 0 bases and J 11 bases; nucleotides not matched to a gene: 8. Germline CDR1 and CDR2: WNHNN and SYGVQD (reference sequence).

CDR3 sequence reads: CASSAGTGGLYEQYF. CDR3 bases: TGTGCCAGCAGTGCCGGGACAGGGGGCCTCTACGAGCAGTACTTC. The rearrangement links TRBV2 to TRBJ2-7, with 12 bases that match TRBD1. The CDR3 contains 15 residues. The germline V gene has CDR1 SNHLY and CDR2 FYNNEI. The V segment lost 4 bases and the J segment 3 bases; nucleotides outside the gene matches: 4.

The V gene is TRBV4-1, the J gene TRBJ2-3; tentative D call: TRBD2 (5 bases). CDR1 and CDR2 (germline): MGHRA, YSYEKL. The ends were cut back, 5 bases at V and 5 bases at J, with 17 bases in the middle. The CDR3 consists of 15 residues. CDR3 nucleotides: TGCGCCAGCAGCGGCGGACCTCTCCGGGGAGATACGCAGTATTTT. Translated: CASSGGPLRGDTQYF.

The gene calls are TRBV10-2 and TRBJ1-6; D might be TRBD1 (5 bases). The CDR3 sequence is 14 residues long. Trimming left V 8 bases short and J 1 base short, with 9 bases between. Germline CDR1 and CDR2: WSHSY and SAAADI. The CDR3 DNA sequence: TGCGCCAGCTCCTCAGGGTCCTATAATTCACCCCTCCACTTT. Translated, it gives CASSSGSYNSPLHF.

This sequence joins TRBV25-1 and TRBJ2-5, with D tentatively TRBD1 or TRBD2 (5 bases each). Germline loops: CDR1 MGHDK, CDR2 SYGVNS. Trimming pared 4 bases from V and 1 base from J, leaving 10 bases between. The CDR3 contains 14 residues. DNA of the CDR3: TGTGCCAGCAGTGTAGGGACGGCCCAAGAGACCCAGTACTTC. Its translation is CASSVGTAQETQYF.

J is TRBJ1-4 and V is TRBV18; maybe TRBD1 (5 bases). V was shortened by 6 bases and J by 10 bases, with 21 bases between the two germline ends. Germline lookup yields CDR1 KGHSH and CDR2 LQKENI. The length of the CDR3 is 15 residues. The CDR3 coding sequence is TGTGCCAGCTCCCCCGTCGCAGGGAACTCGGTAAAACTGTTTTTT. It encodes CASSPVAGNSVKLFF. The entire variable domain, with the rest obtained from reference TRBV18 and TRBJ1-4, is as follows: NAGVMQNPRHLVRRRGQEARLRCSPMKGHSHVYWYRQLPEEGLKFMVYLQKENIIDESGMPKERFSAEFPKEGPSILRIQQVVRGDSAAYFCASSPVAGNSVKLFFGSGTQLSVL.

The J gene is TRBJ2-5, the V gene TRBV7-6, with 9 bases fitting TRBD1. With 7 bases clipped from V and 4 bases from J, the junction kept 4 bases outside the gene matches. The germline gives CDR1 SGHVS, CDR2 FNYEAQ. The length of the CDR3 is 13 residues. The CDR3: CASTSDRGETQYF. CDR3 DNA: TGTGCCAGCACCTCGGACAGGGGAGAGACCCAGTACTTC.

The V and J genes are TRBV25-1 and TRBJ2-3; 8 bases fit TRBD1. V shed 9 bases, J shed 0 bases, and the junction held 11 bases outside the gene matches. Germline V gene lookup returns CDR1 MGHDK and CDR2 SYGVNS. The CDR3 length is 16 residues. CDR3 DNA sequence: TGTGCCAGTTCCTCCGGGACAGGAACTAGCACAGATACGCAGTATTTT. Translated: CASSSGTGTSTDTQYF.

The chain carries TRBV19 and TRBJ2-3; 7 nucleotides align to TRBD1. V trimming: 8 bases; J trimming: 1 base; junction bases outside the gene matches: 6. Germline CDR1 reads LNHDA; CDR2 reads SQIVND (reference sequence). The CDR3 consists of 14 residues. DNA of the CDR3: TGTGCCAGTGGTTTTACAGGGGGCACAGATACGCAGTATTTT. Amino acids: CASGFTGGTDTQYF.

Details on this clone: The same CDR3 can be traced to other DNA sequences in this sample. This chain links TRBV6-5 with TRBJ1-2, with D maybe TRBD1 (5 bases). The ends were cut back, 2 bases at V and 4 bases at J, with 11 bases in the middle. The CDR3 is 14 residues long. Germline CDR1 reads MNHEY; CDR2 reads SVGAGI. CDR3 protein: CASSYGGGAYGYTF. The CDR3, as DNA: TGTGCCAGCAGTTACGGTGGAGGGGCCTATGGCTACACCTTC.

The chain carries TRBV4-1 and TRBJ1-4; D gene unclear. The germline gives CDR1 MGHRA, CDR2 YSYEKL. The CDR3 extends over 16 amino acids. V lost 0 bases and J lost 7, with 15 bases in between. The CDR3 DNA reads TGCGCCAGCAGCCAAGAGCCGGGTGGGTTCGGTGAAAAACTGTTTTTT. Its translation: CASSQEPGGFGEKLFF.

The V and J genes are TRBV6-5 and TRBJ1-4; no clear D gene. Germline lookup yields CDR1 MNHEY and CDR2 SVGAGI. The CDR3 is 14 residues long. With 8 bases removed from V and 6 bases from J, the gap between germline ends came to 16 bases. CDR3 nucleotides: TGTGCCAGCGCTCGGGGTCCCCTTGATGAAAAACTGTTTTTT. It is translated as CASARGPLDEKLFF.

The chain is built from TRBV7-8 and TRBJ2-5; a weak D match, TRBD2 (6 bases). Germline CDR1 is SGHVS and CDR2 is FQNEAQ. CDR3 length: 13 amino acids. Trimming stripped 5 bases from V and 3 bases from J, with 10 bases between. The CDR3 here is CASSPGGKETQYF. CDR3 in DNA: TGTGCCAGCAGCCCTGGGGGGAAAGAGACCCAGTACTTC.

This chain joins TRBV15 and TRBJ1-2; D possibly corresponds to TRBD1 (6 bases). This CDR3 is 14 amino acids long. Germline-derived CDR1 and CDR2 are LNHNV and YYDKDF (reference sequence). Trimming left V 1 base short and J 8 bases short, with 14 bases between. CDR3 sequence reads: CATSRASTGYGYTF. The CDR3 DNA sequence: TGTGCCACCAGCAGAGCTAGCACAGGGTACGGCTACACCTTC.

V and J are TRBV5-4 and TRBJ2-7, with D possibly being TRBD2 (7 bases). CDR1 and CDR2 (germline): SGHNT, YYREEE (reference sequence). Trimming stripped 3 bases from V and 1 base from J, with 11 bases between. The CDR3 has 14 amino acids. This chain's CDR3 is CASSWGGPSYEQYF. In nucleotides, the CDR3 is TGTGCCAGCAGCTGGGGGGGCCCTTCCTACGAGCAGTACTTC.

The CDR3 region has the DNA TGTGCCTGGAGTTTCCACAGGGGTGAGAATGGCTACACCTTC. Protein: CAWSFHRGENGYTF. The V call is TRBV30, the J call TRBJ1-2, with 7 positions matching TRBD1. This CDR3 contains 14 residues. CDR1 and CDR2 (germline): GTSNPN, SVGIG (reference sequence). Unmatched junction bases numbered 9, after V lost 2 bases and J lost 6 bases.

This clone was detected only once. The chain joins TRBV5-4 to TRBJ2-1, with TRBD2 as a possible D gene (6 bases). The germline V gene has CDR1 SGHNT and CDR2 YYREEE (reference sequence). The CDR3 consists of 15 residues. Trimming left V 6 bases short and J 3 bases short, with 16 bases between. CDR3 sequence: CASTPGTENYNEQFF. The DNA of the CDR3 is TGTGCCAGCACCCCCGGGACTGAAAACTACAATGAGCAGTTCTTC.